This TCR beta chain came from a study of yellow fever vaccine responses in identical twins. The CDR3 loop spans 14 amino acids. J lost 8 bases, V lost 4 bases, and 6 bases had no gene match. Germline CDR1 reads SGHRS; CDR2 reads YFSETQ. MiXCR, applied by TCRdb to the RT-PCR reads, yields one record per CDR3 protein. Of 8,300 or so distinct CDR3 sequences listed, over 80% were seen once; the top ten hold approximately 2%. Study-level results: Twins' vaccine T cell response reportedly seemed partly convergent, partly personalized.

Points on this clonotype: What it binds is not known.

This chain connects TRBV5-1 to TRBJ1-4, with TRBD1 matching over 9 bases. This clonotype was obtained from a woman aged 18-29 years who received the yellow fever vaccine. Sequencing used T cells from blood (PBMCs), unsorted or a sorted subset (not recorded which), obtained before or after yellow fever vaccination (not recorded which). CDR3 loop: CASSPGTGTEKLFF. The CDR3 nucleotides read TGCGCCAGCAGCCCCGGGACAGGGACCGAAAAACTGTTTTTT.